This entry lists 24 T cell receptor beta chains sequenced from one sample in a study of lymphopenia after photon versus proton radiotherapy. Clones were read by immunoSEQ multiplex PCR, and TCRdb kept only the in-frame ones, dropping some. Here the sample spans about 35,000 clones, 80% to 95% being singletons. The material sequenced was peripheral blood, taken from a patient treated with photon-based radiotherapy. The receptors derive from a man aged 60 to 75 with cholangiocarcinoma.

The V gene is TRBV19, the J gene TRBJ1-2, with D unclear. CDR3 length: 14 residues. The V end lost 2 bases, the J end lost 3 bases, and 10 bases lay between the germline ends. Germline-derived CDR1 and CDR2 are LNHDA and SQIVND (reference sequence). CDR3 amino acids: CASSIRNSHYGYTF. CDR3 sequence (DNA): TGTGCCAGTAGTATACGTAACAGTCACTATGGCTACACCTTC. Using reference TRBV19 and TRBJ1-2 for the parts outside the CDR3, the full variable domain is DGGITQSPKYLFRKEGQNVTLSCEQNLNHDAMYWYRQDPGQGLRLIYYSQIVNDFQKGDIAEGYSVSREKKESFPLTVTSAQKNPTAFYLCASSIRNSHYGYTFGSGTRLTVV.

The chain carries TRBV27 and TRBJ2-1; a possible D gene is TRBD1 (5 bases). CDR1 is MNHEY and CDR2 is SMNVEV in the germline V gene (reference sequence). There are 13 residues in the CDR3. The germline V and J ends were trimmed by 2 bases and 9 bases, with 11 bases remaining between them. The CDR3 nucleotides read TGTGCCAGCAGTTTAGTAGGGGTGGGTGAGCAGTTCTTC. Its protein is CASSLVGVGEQFF.

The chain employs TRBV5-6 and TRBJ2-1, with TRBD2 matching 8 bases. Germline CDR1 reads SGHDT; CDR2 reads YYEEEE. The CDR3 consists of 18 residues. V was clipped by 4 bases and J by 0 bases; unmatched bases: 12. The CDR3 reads CASSRAGAASRSYNEQFF. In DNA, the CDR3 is TGTGCCAGCAGCCGAGCGGGAGCGGCCTCCCGCTCCTACAATGAGCAGTTCTTC.

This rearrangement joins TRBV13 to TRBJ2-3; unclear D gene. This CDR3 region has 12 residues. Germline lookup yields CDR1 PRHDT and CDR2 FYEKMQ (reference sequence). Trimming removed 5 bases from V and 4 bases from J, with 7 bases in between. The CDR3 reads CASSLLADTQYF. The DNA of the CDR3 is TGTGCCAGCAGCCTCCTCGCAGATACGCAGTATTTT.

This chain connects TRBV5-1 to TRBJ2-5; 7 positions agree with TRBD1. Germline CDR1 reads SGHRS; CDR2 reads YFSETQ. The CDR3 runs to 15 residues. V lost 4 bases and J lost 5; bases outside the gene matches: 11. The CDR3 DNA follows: TGCGCCAGCAGCACAGAATCGACAGGGTCGGAGACCCAGTACTTC. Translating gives CASSTESTGSETQYF.

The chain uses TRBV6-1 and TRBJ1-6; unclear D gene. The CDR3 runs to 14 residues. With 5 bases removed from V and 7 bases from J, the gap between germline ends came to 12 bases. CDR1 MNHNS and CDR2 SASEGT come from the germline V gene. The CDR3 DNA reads TGTGCCAGCAGTCAAGACCCGGGCAATTCACCCCTCCACTTT. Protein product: CASSQDPGNSPLHF.

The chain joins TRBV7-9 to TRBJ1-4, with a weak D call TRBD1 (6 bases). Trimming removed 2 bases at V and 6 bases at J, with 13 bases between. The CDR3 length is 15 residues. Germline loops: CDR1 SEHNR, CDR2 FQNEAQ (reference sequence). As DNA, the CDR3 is TGTGCCAGCAGCTTATTTCAGGGGCGGGATGAAAAACTGTTTTTT. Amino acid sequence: CASSLFQGRDEKLFF. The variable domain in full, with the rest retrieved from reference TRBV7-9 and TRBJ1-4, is DTGVSQNPRHKITKRGQNVTFRCDPISEHNRLYWYRQTLGQGPEFLTYFQNEAQLEKSRLLSDRFSAERPKGSFSTLEIQRTEQGDSAMYLCASSLFQGRDEKLFFGSGTQLSVL.

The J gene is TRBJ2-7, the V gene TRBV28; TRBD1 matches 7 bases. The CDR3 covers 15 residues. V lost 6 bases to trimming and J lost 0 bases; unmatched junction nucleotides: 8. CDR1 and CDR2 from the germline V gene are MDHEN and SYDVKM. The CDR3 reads CASRIDRASSYEQYF. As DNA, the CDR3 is TGTGCCAGCAGGATTGACAGGGCAAGCTCCTACGAGCAGTACTTC. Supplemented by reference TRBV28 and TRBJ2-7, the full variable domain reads DVKVTQSSRYLVKRTGEKVFLECVQDMDHENMFWYRQDPGLGLRLIYFSYDVKMKEKGDIPEGYSVSREKKERFSLILESASTNQTSMYLCASRIDRASSYEQYFGPGTRLTVT.

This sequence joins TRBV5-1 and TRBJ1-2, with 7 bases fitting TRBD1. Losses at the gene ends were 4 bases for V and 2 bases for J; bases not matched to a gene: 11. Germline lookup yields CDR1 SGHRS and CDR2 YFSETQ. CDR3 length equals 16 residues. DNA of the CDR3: TGCGCCAGCAGCGCGGGACAGAACCCCGAGAACTATGGCTACACCTTC. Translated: CASSAGQNPENYGYTF.

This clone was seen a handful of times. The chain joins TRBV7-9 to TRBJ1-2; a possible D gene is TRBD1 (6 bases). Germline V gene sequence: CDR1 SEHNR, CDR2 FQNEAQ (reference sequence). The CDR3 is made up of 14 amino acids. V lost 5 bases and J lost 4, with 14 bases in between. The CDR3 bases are TGTGCCAGCAGCAAAACAGGGACCTCCTATGGCTACACCTTC. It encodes CASSKTGTSYGYTF.

CDR3 DNA sequence: TGTGCCAGCAGCCAACCCACCTCTTACAATGAGCAGTTCTTC. This sequence encodes CASSQPTSYNEQFF. The chain links TRBV4-2 to TRBJ2-1; D ambiguous. The V gene lost 2 bases and the J gene lost 4 bases, with 9 bases spanning the gap. The CDR3 runs to 14 residues. The germline V gene has CDR1 LGHNA and CDR2 YNFKEQ.

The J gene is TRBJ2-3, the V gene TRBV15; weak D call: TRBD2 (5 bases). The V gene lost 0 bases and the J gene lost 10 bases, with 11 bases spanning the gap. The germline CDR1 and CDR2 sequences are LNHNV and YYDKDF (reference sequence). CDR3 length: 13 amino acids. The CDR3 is CATSRDRESAQYF. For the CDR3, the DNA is TGTGCCACCAGCAGAGATAGGGAGAGTGCGCAGTATTTT. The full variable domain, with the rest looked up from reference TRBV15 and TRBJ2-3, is DAMVIQNPRYQVTQFGKPVTLSCSQTLNHNVMYWYQQKSSQAPKLLFHYYDKDFNNEADTPDNFQSRRPNTSFCFLDIRSPGLGDTAMYLCATSRDRESAQYFGPGTRLTVL.

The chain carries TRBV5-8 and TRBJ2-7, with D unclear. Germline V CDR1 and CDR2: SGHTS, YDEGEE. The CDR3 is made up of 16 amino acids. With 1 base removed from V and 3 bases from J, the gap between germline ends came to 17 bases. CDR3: CASSLIGQLNYYEQYF. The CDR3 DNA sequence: TGTGCCAGCAGCTTGATCGGGCAACTCAACTACTACGAGCAGTACTTC.

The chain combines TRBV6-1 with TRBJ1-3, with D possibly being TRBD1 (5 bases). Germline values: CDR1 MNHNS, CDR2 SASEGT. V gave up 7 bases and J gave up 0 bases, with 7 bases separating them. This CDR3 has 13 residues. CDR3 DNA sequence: TGTGCCAGCATTGACAGCTCTGGAAACACCATATATTTT. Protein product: CASIDSSGNTIYF.

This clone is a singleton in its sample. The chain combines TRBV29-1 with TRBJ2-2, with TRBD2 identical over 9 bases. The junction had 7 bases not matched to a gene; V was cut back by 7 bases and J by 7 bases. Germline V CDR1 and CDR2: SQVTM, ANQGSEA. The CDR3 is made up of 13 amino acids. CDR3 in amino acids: CSAGLAGNGELFF. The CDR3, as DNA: TGCAGCGCTGGTCTAGCGGGGAACGGGGAGCTGTTTTTT.

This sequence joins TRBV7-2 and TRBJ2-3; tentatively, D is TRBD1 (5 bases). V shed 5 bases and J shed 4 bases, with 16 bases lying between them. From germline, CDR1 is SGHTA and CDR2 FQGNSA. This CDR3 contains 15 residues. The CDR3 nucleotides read TGTGCCAGCAGCCCGTCATTACAGGTACCAGATACGCAGTATTTT. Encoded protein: CASSPSLQVPDTQYF.

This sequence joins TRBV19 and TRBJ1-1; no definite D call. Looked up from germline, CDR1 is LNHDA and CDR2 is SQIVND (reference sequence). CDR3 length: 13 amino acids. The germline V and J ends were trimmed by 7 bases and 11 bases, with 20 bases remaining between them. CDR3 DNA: TGTGCCAGTATAACGGGCCACTACGGAAGTGCTTTCTTT. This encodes CASITGHYGSAFF. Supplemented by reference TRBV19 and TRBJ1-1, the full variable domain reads DGGITQSPKYLFRKEGQNVTLSCEQNLNHDAMYWYRQDPGQGLRLIYYSQIVNDFQKGDIAEGYSVSREKKESFPLTVTSAQKNPTAFYLCASITGHYGSAFFGQGTRLTVV.

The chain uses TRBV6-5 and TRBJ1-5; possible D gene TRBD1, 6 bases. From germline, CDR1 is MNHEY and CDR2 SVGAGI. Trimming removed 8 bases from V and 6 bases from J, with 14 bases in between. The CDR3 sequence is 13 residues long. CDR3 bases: TGTGCCAGCGGTCAGGGGCTTACTCAGCCCCAGCATTTT. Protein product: CASGQGLTQPQHF.

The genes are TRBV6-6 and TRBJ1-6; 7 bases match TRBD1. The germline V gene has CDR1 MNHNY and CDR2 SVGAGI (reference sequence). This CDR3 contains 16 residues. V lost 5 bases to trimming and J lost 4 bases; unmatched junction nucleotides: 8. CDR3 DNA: TGTGCCAGCAGTCCCCCGACAGGGCAGTATAATTCACCCCTCCACTTT. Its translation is CASSPPTGQYNSPLHF.

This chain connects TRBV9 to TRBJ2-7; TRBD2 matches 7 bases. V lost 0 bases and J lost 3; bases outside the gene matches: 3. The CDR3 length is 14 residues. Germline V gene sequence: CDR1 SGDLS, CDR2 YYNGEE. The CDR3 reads CASSVGTSFYEQYF. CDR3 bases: TGTGCCAGCAGCGTAGGGACTAGTTTCTACGAGCAGTACTTC.

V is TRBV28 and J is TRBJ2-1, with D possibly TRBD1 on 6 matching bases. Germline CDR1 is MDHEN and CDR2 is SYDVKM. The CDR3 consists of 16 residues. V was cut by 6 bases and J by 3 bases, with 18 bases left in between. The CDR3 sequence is CASSTFTGSLYNEQFF. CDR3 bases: TGTGCCAGCAGCACTTTTACAGGGTCTCTCTACAATGAGCAGTTCTTC.

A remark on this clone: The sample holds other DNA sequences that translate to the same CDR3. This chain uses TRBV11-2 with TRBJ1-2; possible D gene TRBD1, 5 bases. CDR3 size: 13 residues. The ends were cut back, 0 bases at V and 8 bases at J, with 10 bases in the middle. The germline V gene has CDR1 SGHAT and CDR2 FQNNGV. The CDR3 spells CASSLDRGSGYTF. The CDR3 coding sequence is TGTGCCAGCAGCTTAGATCGGGGGTCGGGCTACACCTTC.

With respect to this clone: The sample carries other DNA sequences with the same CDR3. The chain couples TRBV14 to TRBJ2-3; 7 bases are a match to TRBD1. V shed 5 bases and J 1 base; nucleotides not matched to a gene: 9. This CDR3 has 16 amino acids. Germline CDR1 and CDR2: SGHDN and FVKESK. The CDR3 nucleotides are TGTGCCAGCAGCTACTACCTAGGGACAGGCACAGATACGCAGTATTTT. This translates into CASSYYLGTGTDTQYF.

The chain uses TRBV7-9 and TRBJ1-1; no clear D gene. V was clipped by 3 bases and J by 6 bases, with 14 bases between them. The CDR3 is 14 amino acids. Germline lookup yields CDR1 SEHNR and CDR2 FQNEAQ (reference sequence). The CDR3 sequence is CASSFSEGVAEAFF. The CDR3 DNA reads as TGTGCCAGCAGCTTTTCTGAGGGAGTCGCTGAAGCTTTCTTT.